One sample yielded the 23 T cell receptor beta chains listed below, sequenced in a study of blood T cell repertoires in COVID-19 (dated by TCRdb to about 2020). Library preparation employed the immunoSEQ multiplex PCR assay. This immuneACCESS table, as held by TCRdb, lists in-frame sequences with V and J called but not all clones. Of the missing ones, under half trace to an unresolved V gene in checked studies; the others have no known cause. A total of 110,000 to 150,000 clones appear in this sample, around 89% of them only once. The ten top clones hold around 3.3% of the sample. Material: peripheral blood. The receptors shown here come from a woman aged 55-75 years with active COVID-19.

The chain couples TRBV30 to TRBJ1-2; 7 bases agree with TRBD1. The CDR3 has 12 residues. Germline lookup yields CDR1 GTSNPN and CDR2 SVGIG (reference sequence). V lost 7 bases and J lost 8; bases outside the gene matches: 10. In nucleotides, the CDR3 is TGTGCCTCCTCGGGACAGCTCAGGGGCTACACCTTC. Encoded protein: CASSGQLRGYTF.

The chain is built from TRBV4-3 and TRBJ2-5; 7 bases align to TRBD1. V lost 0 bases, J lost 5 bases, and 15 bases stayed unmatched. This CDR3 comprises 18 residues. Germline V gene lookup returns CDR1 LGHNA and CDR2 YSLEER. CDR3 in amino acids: CASSQDREGAGAEETQYF. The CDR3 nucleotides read TGCGCCAGCAGCCAAGATCGAGAGGGGGCGGGTGCTGAGGAGACCCAGTACTTC.

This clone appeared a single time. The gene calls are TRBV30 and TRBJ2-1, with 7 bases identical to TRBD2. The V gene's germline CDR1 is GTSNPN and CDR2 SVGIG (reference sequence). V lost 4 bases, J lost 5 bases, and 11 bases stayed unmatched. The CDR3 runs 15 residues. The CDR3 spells CAWTLGGEPNNEQFF. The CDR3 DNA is TGTGCCTGGACTCTTGGGGGGGAACCGAACAATGAGCAGTTCTTC. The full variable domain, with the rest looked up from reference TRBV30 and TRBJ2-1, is SQTIHQWPATLVQPVGSPLSLECTVEGTSNPNLYWYRQAAGRGLQLLFYSVGIGQISSEVPQNLSASRPQDRQFILSSKKLLLSDSGFYLCAWTLGGEPNNEQFFGPGTRLTVL.

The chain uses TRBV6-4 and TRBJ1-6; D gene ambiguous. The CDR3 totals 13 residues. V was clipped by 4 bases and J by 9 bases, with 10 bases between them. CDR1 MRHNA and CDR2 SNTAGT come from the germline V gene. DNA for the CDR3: TGTGCCAGCAGTGGAGAGGGCGGTTCACCCCTCCACTTT. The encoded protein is CASSGEGGSPLHF.

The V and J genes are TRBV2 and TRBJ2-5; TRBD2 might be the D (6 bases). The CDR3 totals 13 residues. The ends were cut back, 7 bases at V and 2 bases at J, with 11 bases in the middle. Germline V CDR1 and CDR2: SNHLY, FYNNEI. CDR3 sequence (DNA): TGTGCCAGCAAGGGGACTGTTCAAGAGACCCAGTACTTC. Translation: CASKGTVQETQYF.

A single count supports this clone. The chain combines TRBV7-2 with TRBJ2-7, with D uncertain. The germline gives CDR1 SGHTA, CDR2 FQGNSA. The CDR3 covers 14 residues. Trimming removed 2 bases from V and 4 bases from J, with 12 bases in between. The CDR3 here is CASSLRGAPYEQYF. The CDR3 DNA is TGTGCCAGCAGCTTACGAGGTGCTCCGTACGAGCAGTACTTC.

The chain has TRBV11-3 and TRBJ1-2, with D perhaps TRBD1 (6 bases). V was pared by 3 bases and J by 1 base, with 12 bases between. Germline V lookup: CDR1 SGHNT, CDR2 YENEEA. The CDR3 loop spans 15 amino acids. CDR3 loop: CASSFTGRVNYGYTF. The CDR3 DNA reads TGTGCCAGCAGCTTTACAGGGAGGGTTAACTATGGCTACACCTTC.

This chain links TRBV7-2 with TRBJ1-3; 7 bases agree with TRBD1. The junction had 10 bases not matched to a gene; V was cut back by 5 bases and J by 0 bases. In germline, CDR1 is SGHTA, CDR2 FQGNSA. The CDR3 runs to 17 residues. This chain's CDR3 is CASSKRQGHNSGNTIYF. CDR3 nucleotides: TGTGCCAGCAGCAAACGACAGGGACACAACTCTGGAAACACCATATATTTT.

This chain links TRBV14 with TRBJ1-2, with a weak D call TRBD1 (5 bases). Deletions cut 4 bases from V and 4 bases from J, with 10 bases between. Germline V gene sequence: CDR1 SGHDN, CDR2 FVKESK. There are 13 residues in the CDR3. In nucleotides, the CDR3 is TGTGCCAGCAGCCCAGGGCCCTCCTATGGCTACACCTTC. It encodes CASSPGPSYGYTF.

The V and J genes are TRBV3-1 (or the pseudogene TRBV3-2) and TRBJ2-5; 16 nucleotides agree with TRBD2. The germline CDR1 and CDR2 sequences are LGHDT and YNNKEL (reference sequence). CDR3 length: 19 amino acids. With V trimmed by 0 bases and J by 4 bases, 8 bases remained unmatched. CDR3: CASSQDGMGTSGRGETQYF. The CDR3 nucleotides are TGTGCCAGCAGCCAAGATGGTATGGGGACTAGCGGGAGGGGAGAGACCCAGTACTTC.

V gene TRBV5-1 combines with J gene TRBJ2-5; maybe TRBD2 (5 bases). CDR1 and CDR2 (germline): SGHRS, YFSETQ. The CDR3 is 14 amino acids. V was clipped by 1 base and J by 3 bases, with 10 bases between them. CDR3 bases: TGCGCCAGCAGCTTGCGACGGGGAGAAGAGACCCAGTACTTC. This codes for CASSLRRGEETQYF.

Here the CDR3 reads CASSIGPGVETQYF. Written as DNA, the CDR3 is TGTGCCAGCAGTATCGGGCCAGGGGTTGAGACCCAGTACTTC. The J gene is TRBJ2-5, the V gene TRBV6-5, with a weak D call TRBD1 (6 bases). Germline values: CDR1 MNHEY, CDR2 SVGAGI. Trimming removed 5 bases from V and 5 bases from J, with 15 bases in between. The CDR3 covers 14 residues.

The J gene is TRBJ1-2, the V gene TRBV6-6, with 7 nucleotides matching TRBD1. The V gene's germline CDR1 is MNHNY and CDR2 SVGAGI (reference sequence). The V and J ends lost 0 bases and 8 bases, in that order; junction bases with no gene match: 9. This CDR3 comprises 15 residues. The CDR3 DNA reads TGTGCCAGCAGTTACTCGGTTAAGGGGGCCGACGGCTACACCTTC. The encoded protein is CASSYSVKGADGYTF.

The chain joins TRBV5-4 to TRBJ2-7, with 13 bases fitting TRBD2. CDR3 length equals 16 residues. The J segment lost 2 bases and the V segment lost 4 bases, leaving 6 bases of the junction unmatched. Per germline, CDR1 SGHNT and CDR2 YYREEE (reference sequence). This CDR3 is CASSPGTSGATYEQYF. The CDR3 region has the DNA TGTGCCAGCAGCCCTGGGACTAGCGGGGCCACCTACGAGCAGTACTTC.

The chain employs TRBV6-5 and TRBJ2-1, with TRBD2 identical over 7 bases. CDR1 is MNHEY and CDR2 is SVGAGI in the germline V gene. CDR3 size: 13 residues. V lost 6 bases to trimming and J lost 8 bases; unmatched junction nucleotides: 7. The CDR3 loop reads CASRASGGDEQFF. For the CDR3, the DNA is TGTGCCAGCAGGGCTAGCGGAGGCGATGAGCAGTTCTTC.

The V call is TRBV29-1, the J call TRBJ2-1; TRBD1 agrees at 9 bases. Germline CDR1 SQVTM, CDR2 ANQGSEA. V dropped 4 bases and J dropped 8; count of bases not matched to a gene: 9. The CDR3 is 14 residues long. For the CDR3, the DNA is TGCAGCGTTGGAAAGACAGGGGGGAATGATGAGCAGTTCTTC. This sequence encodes CSVGKTGGNDEQFF.

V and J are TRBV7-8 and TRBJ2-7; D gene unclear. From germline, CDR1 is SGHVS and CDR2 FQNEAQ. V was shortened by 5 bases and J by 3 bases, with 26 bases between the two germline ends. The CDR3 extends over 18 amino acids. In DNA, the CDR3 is TGTGCCAGCAGCCCAAGCTATGTCCTCACCCTTAAATACTACGAGCAGTACTTC. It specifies CASSPSYVLTLKYYEQYF.

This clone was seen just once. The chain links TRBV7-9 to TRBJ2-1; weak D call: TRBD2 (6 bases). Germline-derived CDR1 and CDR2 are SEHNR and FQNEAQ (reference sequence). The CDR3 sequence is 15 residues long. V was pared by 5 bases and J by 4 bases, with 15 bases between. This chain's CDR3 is CASSPQRVDYNEQFF. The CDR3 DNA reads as TGTGCCAGCAGCCCCCAGCGGGTTGATTACAATGAGCAGTTCTTC.

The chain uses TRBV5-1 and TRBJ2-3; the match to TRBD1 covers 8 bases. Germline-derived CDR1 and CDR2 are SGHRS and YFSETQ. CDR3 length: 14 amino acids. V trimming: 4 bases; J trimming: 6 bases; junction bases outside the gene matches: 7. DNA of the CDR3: TGCGCCAGCAGCATCGGACAGGGACTGGATACGCAGTATTTT. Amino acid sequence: CASSIGQGLDTQYF. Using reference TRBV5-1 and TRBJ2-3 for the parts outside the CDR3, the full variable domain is KAGVTQTPRYLIKTRGQQVTLSCSPISGHRSVSWYQQTPGQGLQFLFEYFSETQRNKGNFPGRFSGRQFSNSRSEMNVSTLELGDSALYLCASSIGQGLDTQYFGPGTRLTVL.

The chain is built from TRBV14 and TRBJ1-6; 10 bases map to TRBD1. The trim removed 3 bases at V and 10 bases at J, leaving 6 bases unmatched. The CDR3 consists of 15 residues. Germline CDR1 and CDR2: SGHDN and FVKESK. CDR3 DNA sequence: TGTGCCAGCAGCCATCTGGACAGGGGGTTGTCACCCCTCCACTTT. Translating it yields CASSHLDRGLSPLHF.

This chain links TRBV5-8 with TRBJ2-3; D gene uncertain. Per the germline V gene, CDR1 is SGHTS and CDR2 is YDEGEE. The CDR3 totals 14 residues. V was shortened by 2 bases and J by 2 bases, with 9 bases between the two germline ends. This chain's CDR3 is CASSFPGSTDTQYF. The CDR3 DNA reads TGTGCCAGCAGCTTCCCAGGATCCACAGATACGCAGTATTTT. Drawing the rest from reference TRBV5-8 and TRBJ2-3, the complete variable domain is EAGVTQSPTHLIKTRGQQATLRCSPISGHTSVYWYQQALGLGLQFLLWYDEGEERNRGNFPPRFSGRQFPNYSSELNVNALELEDSALYLCASSFPGSTDTQYFGPGTRLTVL.

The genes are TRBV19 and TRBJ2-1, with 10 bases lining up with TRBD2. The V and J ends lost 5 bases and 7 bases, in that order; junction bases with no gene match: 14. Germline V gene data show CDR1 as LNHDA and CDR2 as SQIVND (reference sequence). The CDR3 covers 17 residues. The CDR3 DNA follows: TGTGCCAGTAGTCTCACGAGACTAGCGGGTACTCTTAATGAGCAGTTCTTC. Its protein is CASSLTRLAGTLNEQFF.

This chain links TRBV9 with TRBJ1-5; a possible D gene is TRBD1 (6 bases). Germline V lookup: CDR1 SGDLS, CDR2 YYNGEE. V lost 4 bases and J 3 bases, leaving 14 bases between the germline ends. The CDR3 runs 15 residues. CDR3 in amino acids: CASSQKAGANQPQHF. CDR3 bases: TGTGCCAGCAGCCAGAAAGCGGGGGCCAATCAGCCCCAGCATTTT.